The 14 T cell receptor beta chains reported below all come from one sample, sequenced in a study of early T cells in non-severe SARS-CoV-2 infection. TCRdb called the 5' RACE reads again in MiXCR, with one record for every CDR3 protein. The profile shows 100,000 to 130,000 distinct CDR3 sequences, over 8.5% of them singletons. Sequencing used whole blood. These receptors all stem from an adult who was a healthcare worker with PCR-confirmed SARS-CoV-2 infection or an uninfected control (not recorded which).

Many counts were recorded for this clonotype. V and J are TRBV14 and TRBJ2-1; D might be TRBD1 (5 bases). V was clipped by 0 bases and J by 6 bases, with 12 bases between them. The CDR3 is made up of 15 amino acids. Germline loops: CDR1 SGHDN, CDR2 FVKESK. CDR3 amino acids: CASSQESQGGNEQFF. The DNA of the CDR3 is TGTGCCAGCAGCCAAGAATCCCAGGGCGGCAATGAGCAGTTCTTC.

This clonotype has only a few counts. The gene calls are TRBV27 and TRBJ2-7; 9 bases are a match to TRBD2. After removal of 5 bases from V and 7 bases from J, the junction contained 9 bases not matched to a gene. Germline CDR1 is MNHEY and CDR2 is SMNVEV (reference sequence). CDR3 size: 14 residues. The CDR3: CASSLAGTSREQYF. The CDR3 nucleotides are TGTGCCAGCAGTCTAGCCGGGACTAGCCGGGAGCAGTACTTC.

This rearrangement joins TRBV4-1 to TRBJ2-7, with D tentatively TRBD2 (8 bases). From germline, CDR1 is MGHRA and CDR2 YSYEKL. The germline V and J ends were trimmed by 0 bases and 4 bases, with 22 bases remaining between them. The CDR3 runs 18 residues. This CDR3 is CASSQEMAGIAGQYEQYF. In DNA, the CDR3 is TGCGCCAGCAGCCAAGAGATGGCCGGAATAGCGGGACAGTACGAGCAGTACTTC.

This clonotype was observed many times. The rearrangement joins TRBV10-3 to TRBJ2-7, with D unclear. Germline loops: CDR1 ENHRY, CDR2 SYGVKD. V lost 2 bases to trimming and J lost 2 bases, with 16 bases between them. CDR3 length: 16 amino acids. CDR3 in amino acids: CAISERETAPAYEQYF. DNA of the CDR3: TGTGCCATCAGTGAGCGAGAGACGGCACCTGCCTACGAGCAGTACTTC.

This clonotype was counted between two and nine times. V is TRBV5-5 and J is TRBJ1-1; no clear D. There are 13 residues in the CDR3. V dropped 4 bases and J dropped 5 bases, with 12 bases sitting between them. The germline V gene has CDR1 SGHKS and CDR2 YYEKEE (reference sequence). Here the CDR3 DNA reads TGTGCCAGCAGCGGTCCCGGGTTGACTGAAGCTTTCTTT. It codes for CASSGPGLTEAFF. Based on the CDR3 plus reference TRBV5-5 and TRBJ1-1, the full variable domain is DAGVTQSPTHLIKTRGQQVTLRCSPISGHKSVSWYQQVLGQGPQFIFQYYEKEERGRGNFPDRFSARQFPNYSSELNVNALLLGDSALYLCASSGPGLTEAFFGQGTRLTVV.

This clonotype was observed many times. The V gene is TRBV6-5, the J gene TRBJ2-7, with unresolved D. This CDR3 is built from 15 residues. Germline V CDR1 and CDR2: MNHEY, SVGAGI. Trimming cost V 2 bases and J 1 base, with 12 bases left between them. CDR3 nucleotide sequence: TGTGCCAGCAGTTACGCGTCTGTATTATCCTACGAGCAGTACTTC. It yields the protein CASSYASVLSYEQYF.

This clonotype was seen many times. This chain connects TRBV10-3 to TRBJ2-7, with D perhaps matching TRBD1 (5 bases). The CDR3 runs to 11 residues. Germline V CDR1 and CDR2: ENHRY, SYGVKD. Trimming removed 10 bases at V and 3 bases at J, with 10 bases between. The CDR3, as DNA: TGTGCCAACCCGACAGTCTACGAGCAGTACTTC. Translation: CANPTVYEQYF.

This clonotype was seen ten or more times. The chain is built from TRBV12-3 or TRBV12-4 and TRBJ1-1; weak D call: TRBD1 (5 bases). V lost 5 bases, J lost 5 bases, and 12 bases lay in between. The CDR3 runs 13 residues. The CDR3 coding sequence is TGTGCCAGCAGTCGGGACGGTGGGACTGAAGCTTTCTTT. Its protein is CASSRDGGTEAFF.

The gene calls are TRBV9 and TRBJ2-5, with D perhaps matching TRBD1 (5 bases). Germline CDR1 reads SGDLS; CDR2 reads YYNGEE. The CDR3 covers 14 residues. Deletions cut 2 bases from V and 4 bases from J, with 12 bases between. The CDR3 sequence is CASSVSQGSETQYF. The CDR3 nucleotides read TGTGCCAGCAGCGTTTCGCAGGGATCAGAGACCCAGTACTTC.

Regarding this clonotype: The junction and the germline gene differ at one end; a read error may be behind it. The chain has TRBV19 and TRBJ1-5; D gene uncertain. There are 13 residues in the CDR3. CDR1 and CDR2 (germline): LNHDA, SQIVND (reference sequence). The CDR3 region is CASSVRGNQLQHF. The CDR3, as DNA: TGTGCCAGTAGTGTGCGAGGCAATCAGCTCCAGCATTTT.

This clonotype occurred many times. This chain uses TRBV6-2 or TRBV6-3 with TRBJ2-2, with TRBD2 as a possible D gene (6 bases). Germline-derived CDR1 and CDR2 are MNHEY and SVGEGT. Between the trimmed V and J ends, which lost 6 bases and 7 bases, there was a span of 18 bases. The CDR3 is made up of 15 amino acids. The CDR3 here is CASSSPGGIYGELFF. Written as DNA, the CDR3 is TGTGCCAGCAGCTCCCCAGGCGGGATCTACGGGGAGCTGTTTTTT.

This clonotype was seen a few times. This rearrangement joins TRBV10-3 to TRBJ2-7; D may be TRBD1 (6 bases). V was trimmed by 0 bases and J by 5 bases, leaving 8 bases between them. Germline V CDR1 and CDR2: ENHRY, SYGVKD. The CDR3 is made up of 13 amino acids. The CDR3: CAISESKGDEQYF. In DNA, the CDR3 is TGTGCCATCAGTGAGTCGAAGGGGGACGAGCAGTACTTC.

This clonotype was recorded at least ten times. The chain links TRBV10-1 to TRBJ1-3, with 8 bases fitting TRBD1. CDR1 and CDR2 from the germline V gene are WNHNN and SYGVQD (reference sequence). V was clipped by 6 bases and J by 2 bases; unmatched bases: 9. The CDR3 runs to 16 residues. The CDR3: CASSDVGQAPGNTIYF. CDR3 bases: TGCGCCAGCAGCGATGTGGGACAGGCTCCTGGAAACACCATATATTTT.

This clonotype was counted only a few times. CDR3 bases: TGCGCCAGCAGCCAAGGTAAATTAAGGAGCTCCTACAATGAGCAGTTCTTC. Its translation: CASSQGKLRSSYNEQFF. The V call is TRBV4-1, the J call TRBJ2-1, with unresolved D. The length of the CDR3 is 17 residues. V shed 1 base and J shed 0 bases, with 13 bases lying between them. Germline CDR1 and CDR2: MGHRA and YSYEKL.